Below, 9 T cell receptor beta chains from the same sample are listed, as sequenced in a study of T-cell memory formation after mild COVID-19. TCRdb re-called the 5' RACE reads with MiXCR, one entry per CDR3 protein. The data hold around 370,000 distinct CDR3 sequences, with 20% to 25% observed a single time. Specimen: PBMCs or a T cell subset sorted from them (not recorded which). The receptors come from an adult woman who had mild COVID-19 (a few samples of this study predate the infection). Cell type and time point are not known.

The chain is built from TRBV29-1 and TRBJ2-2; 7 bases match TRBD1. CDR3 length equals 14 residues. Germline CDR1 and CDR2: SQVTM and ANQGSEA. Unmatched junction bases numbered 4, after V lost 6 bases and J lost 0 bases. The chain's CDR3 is CSVDDRANTGELFF. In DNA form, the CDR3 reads TGCAGCGTCGACGACAGGGCGAACACCGGGGAGCTGTTTTTT.

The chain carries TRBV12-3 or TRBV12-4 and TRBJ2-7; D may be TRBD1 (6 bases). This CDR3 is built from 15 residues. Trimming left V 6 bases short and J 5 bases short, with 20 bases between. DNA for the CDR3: TGTGCCAGCAGCTTCATGGGAACAGGGTCCAACGAGCAGTACTTC. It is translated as CASSFMGTGSNEQYF.

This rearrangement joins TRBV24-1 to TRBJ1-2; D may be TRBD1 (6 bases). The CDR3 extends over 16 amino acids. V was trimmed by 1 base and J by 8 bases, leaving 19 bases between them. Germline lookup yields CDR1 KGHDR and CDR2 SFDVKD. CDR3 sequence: CATSDLTGSGFDGYTF. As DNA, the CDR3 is TGTGCCACCAGTGATTTAACAGGGTCGGGGTTCGACGGCTACACCTTC.

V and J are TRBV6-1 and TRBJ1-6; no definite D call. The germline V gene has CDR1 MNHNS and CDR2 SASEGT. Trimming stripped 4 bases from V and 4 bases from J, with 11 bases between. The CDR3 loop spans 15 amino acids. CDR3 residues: CASSVGAQYNSPLHF. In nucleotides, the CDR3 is TGTGCCAGCAGTGTTGGAGCTCAGTATAATTCACCCCTCCACTTT.

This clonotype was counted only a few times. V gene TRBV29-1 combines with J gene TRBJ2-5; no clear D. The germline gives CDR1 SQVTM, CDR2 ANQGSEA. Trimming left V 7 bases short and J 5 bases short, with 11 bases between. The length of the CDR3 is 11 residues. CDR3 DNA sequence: TGCAGCGCTTCTCTGGGGGAGACCCAGTACTTC. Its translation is CSASLGETQYF.

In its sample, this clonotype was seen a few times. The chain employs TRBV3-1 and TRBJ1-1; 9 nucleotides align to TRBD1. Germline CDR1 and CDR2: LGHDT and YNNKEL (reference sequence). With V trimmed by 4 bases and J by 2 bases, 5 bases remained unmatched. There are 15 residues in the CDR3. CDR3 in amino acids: CASSPSQGANTEAFF. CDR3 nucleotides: TGTGCCAGCAGCCCCTCACAGGGGGCTAACACTGAAGCTTTCTTT.

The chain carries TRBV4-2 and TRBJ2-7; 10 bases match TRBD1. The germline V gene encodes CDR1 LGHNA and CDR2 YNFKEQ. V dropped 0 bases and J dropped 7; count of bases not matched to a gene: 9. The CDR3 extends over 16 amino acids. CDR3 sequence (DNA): TGTGCCAGCAGCCAAGATCTGGAGACAGGGGGCGCGGAGCAGTACTTC. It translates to CASSQDLETGGAEQYF.

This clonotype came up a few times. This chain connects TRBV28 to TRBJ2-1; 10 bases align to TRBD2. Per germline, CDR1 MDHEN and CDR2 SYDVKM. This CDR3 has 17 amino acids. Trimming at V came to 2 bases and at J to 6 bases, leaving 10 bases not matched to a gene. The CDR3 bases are TGTGCCAGCAGTTTAGTCAGCGGGAGGGTTCGTCGCAATGAGCAGTTCTTC. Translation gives CASSLVSGRVRRNEQFF.

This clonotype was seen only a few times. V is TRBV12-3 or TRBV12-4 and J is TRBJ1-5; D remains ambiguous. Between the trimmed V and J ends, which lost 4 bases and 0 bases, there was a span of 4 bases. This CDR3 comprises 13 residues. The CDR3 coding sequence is TGTGCCAGCAGTTGGGGTAGCAATCAGCCCCAGCATTTT. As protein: CASSWGSNQPQHF.